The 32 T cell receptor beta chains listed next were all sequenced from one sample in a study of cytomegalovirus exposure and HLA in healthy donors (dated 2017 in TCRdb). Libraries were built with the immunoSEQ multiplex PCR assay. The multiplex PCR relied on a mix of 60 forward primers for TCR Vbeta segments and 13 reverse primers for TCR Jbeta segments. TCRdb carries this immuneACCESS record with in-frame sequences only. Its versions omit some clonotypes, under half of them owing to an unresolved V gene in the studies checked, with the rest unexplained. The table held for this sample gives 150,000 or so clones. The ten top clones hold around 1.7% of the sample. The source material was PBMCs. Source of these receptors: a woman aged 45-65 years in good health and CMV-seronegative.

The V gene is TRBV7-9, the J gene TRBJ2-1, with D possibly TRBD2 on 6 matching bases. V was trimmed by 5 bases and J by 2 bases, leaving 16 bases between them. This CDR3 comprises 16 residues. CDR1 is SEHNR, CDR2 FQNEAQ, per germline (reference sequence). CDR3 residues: CASSPGDERPYNEQFF. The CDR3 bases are TGTGCCAGCAGCCCGGGGGACGAGCGGCCCTACAATGAGCAGTTCTTC.

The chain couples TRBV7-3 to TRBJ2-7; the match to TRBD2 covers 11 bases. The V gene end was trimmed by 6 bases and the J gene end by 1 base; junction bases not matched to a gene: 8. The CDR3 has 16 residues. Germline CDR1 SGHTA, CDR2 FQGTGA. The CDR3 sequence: CASSLEGTSGSYEQYF. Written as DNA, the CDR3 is TGTGCCAGCAGTTTAGAAGGGACTAGCGGTTCCTACGAGCAGTACTTC. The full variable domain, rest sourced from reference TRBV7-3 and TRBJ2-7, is GAGVSQTPSNKVTEKGKYVELRCDPISGHTALYWYRQSLGQGPEFLIYFQGTGAADDSGLPNDRFFAVRPEGSVSTLKIQRTERGDSAVYLCASSLEGTSGSYEQYFGPGTRLTVT.

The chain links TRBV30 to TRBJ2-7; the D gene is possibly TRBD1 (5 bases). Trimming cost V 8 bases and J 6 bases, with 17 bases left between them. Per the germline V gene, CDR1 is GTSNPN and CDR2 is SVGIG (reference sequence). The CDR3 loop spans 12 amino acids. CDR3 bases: TGTGCCGTGGGCCCGGATAGGGGCGAGCAGTACTTC. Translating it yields CAVGPDRGEQYF. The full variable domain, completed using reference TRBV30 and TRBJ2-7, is SQTIHQWPATLVQPVGSPLSLECTVEGTSNPNLYWYRQAAGRGLQLLFYSVGIGQISSEVPQNLSASRPQDRQFILSSKKLLLSDSGFYLCAVGPDRGEQYFGPGTRLTVT.

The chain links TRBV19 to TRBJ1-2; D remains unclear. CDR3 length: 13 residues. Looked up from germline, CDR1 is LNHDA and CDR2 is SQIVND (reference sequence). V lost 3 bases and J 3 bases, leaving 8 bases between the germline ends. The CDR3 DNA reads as TGTGCCAGTAGTATTGGAACAGACTATGGCTACACCTTC. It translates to CASSIGTDYGYTF.

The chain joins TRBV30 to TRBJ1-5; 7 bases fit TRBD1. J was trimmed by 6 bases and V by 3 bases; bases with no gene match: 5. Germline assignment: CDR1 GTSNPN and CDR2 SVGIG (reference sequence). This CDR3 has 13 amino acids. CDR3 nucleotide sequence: TGTGCCTGGAGAGGACAGGCCGGTCAGCCCCAGCATTTT. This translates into CAWRGQAGQPQHF. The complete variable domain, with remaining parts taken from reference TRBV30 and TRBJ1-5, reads SQTIHQWPATLVQPVGSPLSLECTVEGTSNPNLYWYRQAAGRGLQLLFYSVGIGQISSEVPQNLSASRPQDRQFILSSKKLLLSDSGFYLCAWRGQAGQPQHFGDGTRLSIL.

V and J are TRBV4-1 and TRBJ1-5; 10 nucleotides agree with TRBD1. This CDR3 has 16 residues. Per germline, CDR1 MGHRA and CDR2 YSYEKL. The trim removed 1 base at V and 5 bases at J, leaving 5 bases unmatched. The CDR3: CASSQGLGTGDQPQHF. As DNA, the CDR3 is TGCGCCAGCAGCCAAGGCCTCGGGACAGGGGATCAGCCCCAGCATTTT.

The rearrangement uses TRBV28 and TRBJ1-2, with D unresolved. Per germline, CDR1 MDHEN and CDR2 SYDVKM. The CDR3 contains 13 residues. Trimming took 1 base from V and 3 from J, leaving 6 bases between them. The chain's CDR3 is CASSLYGDYGYTF. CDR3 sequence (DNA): TGTGCCAGCAGTTTATACGGGGACTATGGCTACACCTTC.

The CDR3 DNA reads as TGTGCCAGCAGCTCATACCGGGACAGGGGGGGAGGGAGCAATCAGCCCCAGCATTTT. It is translated as CASSSYRDRGGGSNQPQHF. This rearrangement joins TRBV5-6 to TRBJ1-5; 11 bases are a match to TRBD1. Germline V CDR1 and CDR2: SGHDT, YYEEEE. This CDR3 is built from 19 residues. Germline trimming cut 3 bases from V and 1 base from J; bases unmatched to any gene: 12.

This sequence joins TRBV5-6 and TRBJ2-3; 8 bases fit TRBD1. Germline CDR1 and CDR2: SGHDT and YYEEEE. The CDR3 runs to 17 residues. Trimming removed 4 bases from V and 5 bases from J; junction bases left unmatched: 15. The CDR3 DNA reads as TGTGCCAGCAGCGGTCTTTTGACAGGGGTTTCCGAAGATACGCAGTATTTT. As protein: CASSGLLTGVSEDTQYF.

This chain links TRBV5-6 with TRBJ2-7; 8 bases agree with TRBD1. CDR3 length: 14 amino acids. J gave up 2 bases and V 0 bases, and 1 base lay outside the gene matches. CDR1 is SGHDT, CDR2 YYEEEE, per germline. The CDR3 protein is CASSLGTGTYEQYF. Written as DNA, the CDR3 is TGTGCCAGCAGCTTGGGGACAGGGACCTACGAGCAGTACTTC.

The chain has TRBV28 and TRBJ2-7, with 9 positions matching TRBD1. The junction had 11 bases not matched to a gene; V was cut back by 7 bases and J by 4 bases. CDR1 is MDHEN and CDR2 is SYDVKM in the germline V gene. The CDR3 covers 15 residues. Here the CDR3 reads CASTLGQGSRYEQYF. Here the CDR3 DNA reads TGTGCCAGCACCCTTGGACAGGGGTCGCGATACGAGCAGTACTTC.

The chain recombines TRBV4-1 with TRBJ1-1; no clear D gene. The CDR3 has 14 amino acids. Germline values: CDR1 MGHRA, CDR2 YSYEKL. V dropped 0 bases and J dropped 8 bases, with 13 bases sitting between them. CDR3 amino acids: CASSQDRRWEEAFF. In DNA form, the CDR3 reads TGCGCCAGCAGCCAAGATAGAAGGTGGGAGGAAGCTTTCTTT.

The CDR3 is CASGQGAGYGYTF. The CDR3 DNA reads TGTGCCAGCGGACAGGGGGCTGGCTATGGCTACACCTTC. This rearrangement joins TRBV9 to TRBJ1-2, with 11 bases matching TRBD1. The CDR3 is 13 residues long. With V trimmed by 7 bases and J by 4 bases, 3 bases remained unmatched. Germline CDR1 reads SGDLS; CDR2 reads YYNGEE.

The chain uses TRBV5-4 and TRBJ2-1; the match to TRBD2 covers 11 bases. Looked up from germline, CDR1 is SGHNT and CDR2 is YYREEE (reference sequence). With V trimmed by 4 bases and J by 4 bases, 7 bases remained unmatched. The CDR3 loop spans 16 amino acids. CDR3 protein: CASSPVGTSGYNEQFF. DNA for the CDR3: TGTGCCAGCAGCCCGGTCGGGACTAGCGGTTACAATGAGCAGTTCTTC. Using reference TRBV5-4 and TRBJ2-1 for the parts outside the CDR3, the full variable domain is ETGVTQSPTHLIKTRGQQVTLRCSSQSGHNTVSWYQQALGQGPQFIFQYYREEENGRGNFPPRFSGLQFPNYSSELNVNALELDDSALYLCASSPVGTSGYNEQFFGPGTRLTVL.

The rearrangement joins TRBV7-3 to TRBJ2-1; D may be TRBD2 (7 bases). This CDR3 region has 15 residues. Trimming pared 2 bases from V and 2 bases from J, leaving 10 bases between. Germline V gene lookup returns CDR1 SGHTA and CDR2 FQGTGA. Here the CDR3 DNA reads TGTGCCAGCAGCTTAGTAGGGGGGGCCTACAATGAGCAGTTCTTC. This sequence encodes CASSLVGGAYNEQFF.

CDR3 nucleotide sequence: TGTGCCAGCAGTCCATCAGGGAGGGATGGATTCTACGAGCAGTACTTC. Its protein product is CASSPSGRDGFYEQYF. The chain joins TRBV6-6 to TRBJ2-7; 7 positions agree with TRBD2. V dropped 5 bases and J dropped 3; count of bases not matched to a gene: 13. Germline V gene sequence: CDR1 MNHNY, CDR2 SVGAGI (reference sequence). The CDR3 runs to 16 residues.

Here the CDR3 reads CASSQDWRTSPSYEQYF. The CDR3 DNA is TGCGCCAGCAGCCAAGATTGGAGGACTAGTCCCTCCTACGAGCAGTACTTC. This chain links TRBV4-1 with TRBJ2-5; 7 nucleotides line up with TRBD2. The assigned J gene may be wrong: the sequence end matches TRBJ2-7 better. The CDR3 has 17 amino acids. Germline CDR1 is MGHRA and CDR2 is YSYEKL.

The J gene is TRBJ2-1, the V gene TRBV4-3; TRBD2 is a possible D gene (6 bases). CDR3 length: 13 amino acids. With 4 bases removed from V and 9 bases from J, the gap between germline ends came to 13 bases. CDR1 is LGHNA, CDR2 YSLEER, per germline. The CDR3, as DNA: TGCGCCAGCAGCCGAGGAGGGCCAAGTGAGCAGTTCTTC. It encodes CASSRGGPSEQFF.

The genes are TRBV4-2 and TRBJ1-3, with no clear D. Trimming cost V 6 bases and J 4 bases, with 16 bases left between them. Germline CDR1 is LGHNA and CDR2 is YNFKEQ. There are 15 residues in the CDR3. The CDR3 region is CASSPGARVGNTIYF. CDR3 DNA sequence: TGTGCCAGCAGTCCAGGCGCGAGAGTCGGAAACACCATATATTTT.

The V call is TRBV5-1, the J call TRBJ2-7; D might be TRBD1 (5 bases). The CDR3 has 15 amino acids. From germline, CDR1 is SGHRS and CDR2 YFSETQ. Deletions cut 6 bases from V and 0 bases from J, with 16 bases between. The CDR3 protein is CASTPSAGPSYEQYF. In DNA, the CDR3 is TGCGCCAGCACCCCGTCCGCAGGGCCCTCCTACGAGCAGTACTTC.

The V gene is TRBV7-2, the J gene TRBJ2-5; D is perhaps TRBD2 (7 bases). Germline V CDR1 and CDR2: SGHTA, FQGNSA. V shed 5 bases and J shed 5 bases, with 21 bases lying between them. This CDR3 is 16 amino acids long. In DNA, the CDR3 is TGTGCCAGCAGCCCCCAGGCCGGAGGGGGGGGCGAGACCCAGTACTTC. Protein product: CASSPQAGGGGETQYF.

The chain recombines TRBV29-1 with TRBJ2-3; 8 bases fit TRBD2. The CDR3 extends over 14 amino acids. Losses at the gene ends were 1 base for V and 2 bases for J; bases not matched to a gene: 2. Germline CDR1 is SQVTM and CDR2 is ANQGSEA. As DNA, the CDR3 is TGCAGCGTTGAAGCGGGAGGGTTCACAGATACGCAGTATTTT. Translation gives CSVEAGGFTDTQYF.

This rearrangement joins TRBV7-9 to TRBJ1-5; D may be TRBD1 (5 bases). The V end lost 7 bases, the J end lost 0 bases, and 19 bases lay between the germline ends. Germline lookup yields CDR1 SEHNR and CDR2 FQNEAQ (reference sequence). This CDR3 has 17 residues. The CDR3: CASIMYRNEDSNQPQHF. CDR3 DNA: TGTGCCAGCATCATGTACAGGAACGAGGATAGCAATCAGCCCCAGCATTTT.

The CDR3 DNA reads TGTGCCAGCAGTCATTCGACCGGGAGGGATGAAGCTTTCTTT. The encoded protein is CASSHSTGRDEAFF. V gene TRBV6-5 combines with J gene TRBJ1-1, with D unresolved. Looked up from germline, CDR1 is MNHEY and CDR2 is SVGAGI. The length of the CDR3 is 14 residues. V was pared by 5 bases and J by 7 bases, with 17 bases between.

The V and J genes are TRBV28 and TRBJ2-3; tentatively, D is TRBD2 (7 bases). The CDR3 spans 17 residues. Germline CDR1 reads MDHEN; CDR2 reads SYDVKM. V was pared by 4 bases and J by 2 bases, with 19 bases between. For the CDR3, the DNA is TGTGCCAGCAGTTCTACGGGTGGGCGGGGGCCCACAGATACGCAGTATTTT. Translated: CASSSTGGRGPTDTQYF. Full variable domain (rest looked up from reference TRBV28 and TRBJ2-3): DVKVTQSSRYLVKRTGEKVFLECVQDMDHENMFWYRQDPGLGLRLIYFSYDVKMKEKGDIPEGYSVSREKKERFSLILESASTNQTSMYLCASSSTGGRGPTDTQYFGPGTRLTVL.

The CDR3 protein is CASSFNSLLDTEAFF. The CDR3 DNA reads TGTGCCAGCAGCTTTAACAGCCTACTGGACACTGAAGCTTTCTTT. The chain links TRBV5-6 to TRBJ1-1; no clear D gene. Germline lookup yields CDR1 SGHDT and CDR2 YYEEEE. Trimming shortened V by 2 bases and J by 3 bases, and 14 bases separated the two germline ends. The CDR3 extends over 15 amino acids. The entire variable domain, with the rest obtained from reference TRBV5-6 and TRBJ1-1, is as follows: DAGVTQSPTHLIKTRGQQVTLRCSPKSGHDTVSWYQQALGQGPQFIFQYYEEEERQRGNFPDRFSGHQFPNYSSELNVNALLLGDSALYLCASSFNSLLDTEAFFGQGTRLTVV.

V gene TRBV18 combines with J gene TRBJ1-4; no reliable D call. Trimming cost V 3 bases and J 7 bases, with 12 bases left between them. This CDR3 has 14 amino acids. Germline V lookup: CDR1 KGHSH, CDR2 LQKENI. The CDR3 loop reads CASSPAAASEKLFF. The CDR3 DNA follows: TGTGCCAGCTCACCGGCAGCGGCTAGTGAAAAACTGTTTTTT.

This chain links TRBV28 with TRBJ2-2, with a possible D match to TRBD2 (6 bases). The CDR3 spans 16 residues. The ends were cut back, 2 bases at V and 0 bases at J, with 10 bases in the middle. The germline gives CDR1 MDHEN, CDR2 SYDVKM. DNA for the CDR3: TGTGCCAGCAGTTTAGGGGGGTCCCCGAACACCGGGGAGCTGTTTTTT. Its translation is CASSLGGSPNTGELFF.

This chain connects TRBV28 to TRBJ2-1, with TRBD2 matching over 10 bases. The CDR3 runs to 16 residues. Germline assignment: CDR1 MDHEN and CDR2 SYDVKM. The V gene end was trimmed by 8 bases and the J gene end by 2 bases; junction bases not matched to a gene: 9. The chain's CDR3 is CASGSPSGGPYNEQFF. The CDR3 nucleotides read TGTGCCAGCGGCTCCCCTAGCGGGGGCCCCTACAATGAGCAGTTCTTC.

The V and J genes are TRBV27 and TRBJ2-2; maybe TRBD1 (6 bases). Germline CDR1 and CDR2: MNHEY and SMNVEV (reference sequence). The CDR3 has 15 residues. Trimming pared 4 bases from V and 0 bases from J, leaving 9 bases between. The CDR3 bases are TGTGCCAGCAGTTCAGGACAGCCGAACACCGGGGAGCTGTTTTTT. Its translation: CASSSGQPNTGELFF.

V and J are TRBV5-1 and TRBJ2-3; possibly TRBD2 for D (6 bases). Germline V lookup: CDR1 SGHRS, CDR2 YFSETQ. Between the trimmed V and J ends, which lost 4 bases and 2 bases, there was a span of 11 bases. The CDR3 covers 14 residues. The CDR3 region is CASSNSGNTDTQYF. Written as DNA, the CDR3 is TGCGCCAGCAGCAATAGCGGAAACACAGATACGCAGTATTTT.

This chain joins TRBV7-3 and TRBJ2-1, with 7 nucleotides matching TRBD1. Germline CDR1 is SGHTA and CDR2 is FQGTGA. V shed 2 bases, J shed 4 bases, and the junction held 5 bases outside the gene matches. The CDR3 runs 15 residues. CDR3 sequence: CASSLQGDGYNEQFF. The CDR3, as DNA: TGTGCCAGCAGCTTACAGGGGGATGGGTACAATGAGCAGTTCTTC. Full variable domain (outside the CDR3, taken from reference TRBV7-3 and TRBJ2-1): GAGVSQTPSNKVTEKGKYVELRCDPISGHTALYWYRQSLGQGPEFLIYFQGTGAADDSGLPNDRFFAVRPEGSVSTLKIQRTERGDSAVYLCASSLQGDGYNEQFFGPGTRLTVL.